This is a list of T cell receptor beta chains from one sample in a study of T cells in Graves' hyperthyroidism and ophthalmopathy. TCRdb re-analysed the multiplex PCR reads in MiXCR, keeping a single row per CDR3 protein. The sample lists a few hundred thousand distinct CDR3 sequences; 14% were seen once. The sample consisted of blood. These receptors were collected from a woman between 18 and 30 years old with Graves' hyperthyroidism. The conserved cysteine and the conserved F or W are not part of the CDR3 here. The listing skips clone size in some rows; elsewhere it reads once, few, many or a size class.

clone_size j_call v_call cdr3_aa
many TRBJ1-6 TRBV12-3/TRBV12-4 ASSLMTANSPLH
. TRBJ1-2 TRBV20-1 SARGRDGGYT
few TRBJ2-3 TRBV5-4 ASSDQRGDTQY
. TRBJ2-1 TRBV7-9 ASSPFLASRLVGGEQF
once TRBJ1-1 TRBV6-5 ASSYGGTGGPEAF
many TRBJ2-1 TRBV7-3 ASSPGLAGGGGSYNEQF
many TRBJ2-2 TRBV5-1 ASSLQGDTGELF
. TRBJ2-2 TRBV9 ASSPRMWRQTLPNTGELF
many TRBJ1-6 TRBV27 ASSHGQGGAALH
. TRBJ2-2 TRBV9 ASSVAQVKNTGELF